The entry below describes one TCR beta chain. What it recognizes is unknown. The data derive from a study of cytomegalovirus exposure and HLA in healthy donors. About the study: Falling in the Caucasian-associated ancestry cluster were 65% to 90% of some 400 genotyped donors.

Primers included in the PCR were 60 Vbeta and 13 Jbeta primers. TCRdb's table, derived via immunoSEQ multiplex PCR, lists solely in-frame clones and lacks some. The sample carries about 130,000 clones, roughly 74% recorded once. Notes on the study in general: There were some public TCRs occurring in many donors, but most TCR sequences were rare. For most TCR beta V segments, an earlier analysis put the productive rate at about 87% or about 30% of the time.

The CDR3 spans 18 residues. CDR1 and CDR2 (germline): SGHVS, FNYEAQ. Trimming left V 1 base short and J 0 bases short, with 16 bases between. Sequences were obtained from PBMCs. V is TRBV7-6 and J is TRBJ1-3; D unresolved. The sequence came from a man aged 40-50 years in good health and CMV-seronegative. The CDR3 here is CASSLEGLPQISGNTIYF. The DNA of the CDR3 is TGTGCCAGCAGCTTAGAAGGACTGCCCCAAATCTCTGGAAACACCATATATTTT.